A selection of T cell receptor beta chains follows, all from one sample in a study of vaccination effects on CD4 cells after COVID-19. The data were produced by immunoSEQ multiplex PCR, yet TCRdb's version contains in-frame clones alone and is incomplete. The table includes approximately 31,000 clones, about 71% detected once. Their antigens remain unidentified. The material sequenced was CD4+ T cells from PBMCs cultured without peptide, taken before COVID-19 vaccination. Every receptor here comes from a human donor who received a COVID-19 vaccine. Both conserved end residues are part of each CDR3. Each record gives: V gene, J gene, clone size, D gene, CDR3 DNA, CDR3 protein. D genes are given only for firm matches. Clone size is not always given. Where it is, it says once, few, many or a class for expanded clones.

>TRBV6-1|TRBJ1-2|.|.
TGTGCCAGCAGTGAAACTTACACGGGGTATGGCTACACCTTC
CASSETYTGYGYTF
>TRBV2|TRBJ2-3|once|TRBD2
TGTGCCAGCAGCGATCTCGCGGGGGGCCGAGCAGATACGCAGTATTTT
CASSDLAGGRADTQYF
>TRBV6-4|TRBJ2-1|.|TRBD2
TGTGCCAGCACTGTCATGGCGGGAGGTTTTGAGCAGTTCTTC
CASTVMAGGFEQFF
>TRBV5-4|TRBJ2-3|few|.
TGTGCCAGCAGCTTCCTAGCGCCGAGCACAGATACGCAGTATTTT
CASSFLAPSTDTQYF
>TRBV7-9|TRBJ2-2|medium-sized|.
TGTGCCAGCAGCTTAGGGGGTAACACCGGGGAGCTGTTTTTT
CASSLGGNTGELFF
>TRBV7-9|TRBJ2-1|once|TRBD1
TGTGCCAGCAGCTTAGCGTATAGTGGACAGGGGGCCTACAATGAGCAGTTCTTC
CASSLAYSGQGAYNEQFF
>TRBV10-3|TRBJ1-6|.|.
TGTGCCATCAGTGAAATGTCGGGGCCCCAGGCACCCCTCCACTTT
CAISEMSGPQAPLHF
>TRBV2|TRBJ2-1|.|TRBD1
TGTGCCAGCAGAGCCGGGACAGGGGTCAATGAGCAGTTCTTC
CASRAGTGVNEQFF
>TRBV29-1|TRBJ1-1|.|.
TGCAGCGTGTACCGGGGGGTGAACACTGAAGCTTTCTTT
CSVYRGVNTEAFF
>TRBV25-1|TRBJ1-6|few|TRBD1
TGTGCCAGCAGTGCCCTGGACAGGGACAATTCACCCCTCCACTTT
CASSALDRDNSPLHF
>TRBV6-6|TRBJ1-2|.|.
TGTGCCAGCAGTCCTCCGGGACTGGGAGGGGGCTACACCTTC
CASSPPGLGGGYTF
>TRBV5-1|TRBJ2-1|few|.
TGCGCCAGCAGCTTGGGAACTTACAATGAGCAGTTCTTC
CASSLGTYNEQFF
>TRBV4-1|TRBJ1-1|.|TRBD1
TGCGCCAGCAGTAAAGGGACAGGGGCGAACACTGAAGCTTTCTTT
CASSKGTGANTEAFF
>TRBV5-1|TRBJ1-1|.|TRBD1
TGCGCCAGCAGCCCACGACAGACAGGGGGACATACTGAAGCTTTCTTT
CASSPRQTGGHTEAFF
>TRBV5-4|TRBJ1-2|.|TRBD1
TGTGCCAGCAGTCAACGGGGACAGGGGAACTATGGCTACACCTTC
CASSQRGQGNYGYTF
>TRBV5-1|TRBJ1-5|few|.
TGCGCCAGCAGGGCGGGTCCTATGAATCAGCCCCAGCATTTT
CASRAGPMNQPQHF
>TRBV27|TRBJ2-1|.|.
TGTGCCAGCAGTTTCGGGGACGGAGTATACAATGAGCAGTTCTTC
CASSFGDGVYNEQFF
>TRBV6-5|TRBJ1-4|few|.
TGTGCCAGCAGCTCCCCGGGGGAAAAACTGTTTTTT
CASSSPGEKLFF
>TRBV13|TRBJ2-1|.|.
TGTGCCAGCAGCTTAGGCGGAAACTCCTACAATGAGCAGTTCTTC
CASSLGGNSYNEQFF
>TRBV12-3/TRBV12-4|TRBJ2-7|.|.
TGTGCCAGCAGTTCCCAGGGCATCTACGAGCAGTACTTC
CASSSQGIYEQYF
>TRBV6-5|TRBJ1-4|.|.
TGTGCCAGCAGTTATTCCGCTGGGGTCCTCTTTGAAAAACTGTTTTTT
CASSYSAGVLFEKLFF
>TRBV4-1|TRBJ2-1|.|.
TGCGCCAGCAGCCGAAAGACAAGTGCTGAGCAGTTCTTC
CASSRKTSAEQFF
>TRBV5-4|TRBJ2-7|.|.
TGTGCCAGCAGCTTTGGGACCTACTACGAGCAGTACTTC
CASSFGTYYEQYF
>TRBV27|TRBJ2-5|.|.
TGTGCCAGCAGTCTCTCGGGACAAATCCAAGAGACCCAGTACTTC
CASSLSGQIQETQYF
>TRBV6-5|TRBJ2-5|.|TRBD1
TGTGCCAGCAGTACCAGGGGGCGCTTGGAGACCCAGTACTTC
CASSTRGRLETQYF
>TRBV5-1|TRBJ1-1|.|.
TGCGCCAGCAGCTCGACTGGGACCACAAATGAAGCTTTCTTT
CASSSTGTTNEAFF
>TRBV15|TRBJ2-3|.|TRBD2
TGTGCCACCAGCAGAGATGCGGGGGGGTCAGATACGCAGTATTTT
CATSRDAGGSDTQYF
>TRBV6-5|TRBJ1-2|.|TRBD1
TGTGCCAGCAGACCACACCAGGGGGCGATAGGCTACACCTTC
CASRPHQGAIGYTF
>TRBV20-1|TRBJ1-1|once|.
TGCAGTCTGCGAAATGATCACGGGACTTTCTTT
CSLRNDHGTFF
>TRBV6-5|TRBJ2-7|once|.
TGTGCCAGCAGCGCAACGGGACAGCGGGGCTACGAGCAGTACTTC
CASSATGQRGYEQYF
>TRBV6-6|TRBJ1-2|.|TRBD1
TGTGCCAGCAGTAACCTGGACAGGGGGCTGGACTACACCTTC
CASSNLDRGLDYTF
>TRBV27|TRBJ2-3|.|.
TGTGCCAGCAGCAGCCGGAATACGCAGTATTTT
CASSSRNTQYF
>TRBV19|TRBJ2-2|.|.
TGTGCCAGTAGTATGAGGATTGGCGGGGCAATCGCGAACACCGGGGAGCTGTTTTTT
CASSMRIGGAIANTGELFF
>TRBV4-1|TRBJ1-3|few|.
TGCGCCAGCAGCCAAGCAGACCGAGTCTCTGGAAACACCATATATTTT
CASSQADRVSGNTIYF
>TRBV4-1|TRBJ2-5|.|.
TGCGCCAGCAGCGACCGGACCAATCAAGAGACCCAGTACTTC
CASSDRTNQETQYF
>TRBV12-3/TRBV12-4|TRBJ2-7|.|.
TGTGCCAGCAGTTTACGACGGAGCTACGAGCAGTACTTC
CASSLRRSYEQYF
>TRBV10-1|TRBJ2-1|.|TRBD1
TGCGCCAGCAGGGGACAGGCAGTAGGTGAGCAGTTCTTC
CASRGQAVGEQFF
>TRBV7-9|TRBJ2-5|few|TRBD2
TGTGCCAGCAGCGTTAGCGGGGGGGCCTTCCAAGAGACCCAGTACTTC
CASSVSGGAFQETQYF
>TRBV5-6|TRBJ1-2|once|.
TGTGCCAGCAGCTTGGAGGTTGGGGCGGACTACACCTTC
CASSLEVGADYTF
>TRBV27|TRBJ1-2|.|.
TGTGCCAGCAGTAAAGTTGCCGTTATCGGGTCTTTCTATGGCTACACCTTC
CASSKVAVIGSFYGYTF